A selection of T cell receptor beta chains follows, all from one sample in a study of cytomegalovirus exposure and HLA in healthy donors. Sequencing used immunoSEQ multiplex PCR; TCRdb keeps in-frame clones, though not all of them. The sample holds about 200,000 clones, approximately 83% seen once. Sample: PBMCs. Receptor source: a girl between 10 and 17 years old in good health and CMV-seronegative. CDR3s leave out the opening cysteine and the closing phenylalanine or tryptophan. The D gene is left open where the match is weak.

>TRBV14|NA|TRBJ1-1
ASSPKGQGRPMNTEAF
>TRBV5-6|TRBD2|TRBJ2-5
ASSLGLAGVQETQY
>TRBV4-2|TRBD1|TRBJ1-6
ASSQDNRGRDNSPLH
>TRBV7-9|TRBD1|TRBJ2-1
ASSLALHRDRVKGDEQF
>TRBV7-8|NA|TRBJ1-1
ASSLGWGGTHTEAF
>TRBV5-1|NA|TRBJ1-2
ASTPKVPGYGYT
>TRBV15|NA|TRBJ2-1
ATSRAETYNEQF
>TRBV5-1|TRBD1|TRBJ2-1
ASKNQQGVYNEQF
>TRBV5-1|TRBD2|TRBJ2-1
ASSLGGTSGIDEQF
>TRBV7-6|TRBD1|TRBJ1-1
ASSRRTGMLTEAF
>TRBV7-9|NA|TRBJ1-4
ASSWQGGEKLF
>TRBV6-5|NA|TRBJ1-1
ASSYGPEAF
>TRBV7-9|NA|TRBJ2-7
ASSVTGPSYEQY
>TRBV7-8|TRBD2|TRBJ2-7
ASSFTSGLSSYEQY
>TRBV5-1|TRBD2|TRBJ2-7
ASSSTITSGKSYEQY
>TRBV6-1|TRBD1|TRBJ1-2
ASSERQGNYGYT
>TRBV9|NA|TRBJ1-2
ASSVAPTNSGWVFYT
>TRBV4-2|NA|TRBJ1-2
ASSQERGLGGYT
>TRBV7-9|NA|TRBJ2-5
ASGGETQY
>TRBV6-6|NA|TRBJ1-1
ASRGQGTNTEAF
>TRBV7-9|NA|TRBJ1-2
ASSLASGGGYT
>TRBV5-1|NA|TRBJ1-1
ASSHGANTEAF
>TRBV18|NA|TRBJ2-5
ASSPWDSPTSQETQY
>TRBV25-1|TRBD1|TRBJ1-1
ASSESGTGAYDTEAF
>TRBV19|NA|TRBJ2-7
ASSIAAQVPYEQY
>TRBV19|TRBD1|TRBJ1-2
ASSIGQGANYGYT
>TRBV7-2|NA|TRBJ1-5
ASSLERGKNEPQH
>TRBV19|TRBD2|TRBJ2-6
ASSIGIAGYSGANVLT
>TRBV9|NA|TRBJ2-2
ASSLQTGLYTGELF
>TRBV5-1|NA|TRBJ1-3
ASSLSGGSSGNTIY
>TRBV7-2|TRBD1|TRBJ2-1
ASSFSSTGEQF
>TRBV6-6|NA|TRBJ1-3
ASSYVGDTIY
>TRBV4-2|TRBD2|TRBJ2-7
ASSQQTSGRYEQY
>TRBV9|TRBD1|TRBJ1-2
ASSVGDRVGDNYGYT
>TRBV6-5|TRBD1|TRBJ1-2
ASSYALSRQGKGYT
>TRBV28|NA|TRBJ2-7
ASSLPSSYEQY
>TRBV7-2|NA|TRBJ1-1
ASSPRRMNTEAF
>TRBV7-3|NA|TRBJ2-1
ASSLRRESSYNEQF
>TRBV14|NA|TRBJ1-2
ASSPLPGVPSYGYT
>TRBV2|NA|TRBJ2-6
ASSPSVSGANVLT
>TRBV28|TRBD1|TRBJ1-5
ASSLGDRARQPQH
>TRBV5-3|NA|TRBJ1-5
ARSPMRDSNQPQH
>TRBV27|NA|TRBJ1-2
ASRVEVRSRGYT
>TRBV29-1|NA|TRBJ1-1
SVSNPGHWNTEAF
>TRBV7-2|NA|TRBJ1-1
ASTLRRRGYTEAF
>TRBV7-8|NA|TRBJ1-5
ASRKGGGIGNQPQH
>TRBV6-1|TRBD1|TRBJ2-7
ASSENNRGEQY
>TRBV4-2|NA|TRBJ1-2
ASSQLNGQRFDGYT
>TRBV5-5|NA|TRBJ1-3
ASSLDPLSGNTIY
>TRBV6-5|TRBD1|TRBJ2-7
ASSYGRQGSEQY
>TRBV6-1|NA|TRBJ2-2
ASSAQGSFPGELF
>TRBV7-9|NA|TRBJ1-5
ASSGGGEGQPQH
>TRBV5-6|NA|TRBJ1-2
ASSRDRLYGYT
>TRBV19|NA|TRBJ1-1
ASSIGQKQNTEAF
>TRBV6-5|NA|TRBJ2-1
ASTLDYRYANEQF
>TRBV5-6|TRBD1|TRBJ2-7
ASSFGTGAYEQY
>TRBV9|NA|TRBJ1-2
ASYGTHNGYT
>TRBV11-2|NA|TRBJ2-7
ASSPIGLIYEQY
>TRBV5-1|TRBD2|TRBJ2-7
ASSWGLAEGSSYEQY
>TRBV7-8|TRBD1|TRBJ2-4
ASSSGTVKNIQY